Detailed here is one T cell receptor (beta chain). Libraries were prepared by immunoSEQ multiplex PCR; TCRdb keeps only in-frame clonotypes and omits some of them. The sample comprises 84,000 or so clones, approximately 84% of which are singletons, and 2.5% to 3% rests with the top ten. Trimming left V 0 bases short and J 7 bases short, with 8 bases between. CDR1 is SGHRS and CDR2 is YFSETQ in the germline V gene. CDR3 length: 14 amino acids. The sample belongs to a study of OX40 agonist ivuxolimab in advanced cancers. The sequenced sample was CD4+ or CD8+ T cells sorted from blood, obtained in a trial of the OX40 agonist ivuxolimab. This chain uses TRBV5-1 with TRBJ1-6; D remains unclear. The TCR originated in an adult with an advanced solid tumor such as melanoma, head and neck, liver or kidney cancer. The CDR3 sequence is CASSLAQANSPLHF. The CDR3 DNA sequence: TGCGCCAGCAGCTTGGCCCAGGCGAATTCACCCCTCCACTTT. Together with reference TRBV5-1 and TRBJ1-6, the CDR3 gives the full variable domain: KAGVTQTPRYLIKTRGQQVTLSCSPISGHRSVSWYQQTPGQGLQFLFEYFSETQRNKGNFPGRFSGRQFSNSRSEMNVSTLELGDSALYLCASSLAQANSPLHFGNGTRLTVT.